This entry is about one T cell receptor beta chain. What antigen it recognizes has not been identified. No much larger clone is present one base from it, and per-base qualities are unavailable. This sample stems from a study of cytomegalovirus exposure and HLA in healthy donors (dated 2017 in TCRdb). The study in broad terms: In an earlier analysis of some 610 of the donors, 250 to 350 Gb of sequence data and 90 million to 120 million unique TCR beta sequences from 150 million to 200 million T cells were reported. Roughly 320 gigabases of sequencing data and roughly 80 million unique TCR sequences made up an early release that covered fewer than 650 HLA-typed donors. Of the approximately 400 genotyped donors, over 65% fell in the genetic ancestry cluster associated with self-reported Caucasian donors. The study aimed to test whether signatures of past pathogen exposure could be identified by cataloging public T cell receptors. The study profiled the T cell repertoires of hundreds of subjects by immunosequencing and related them to cytomegalovirus serostatus. Besides the first cohort of 500 to 700 subjects, a separate validation cohort made up of 120 different subjects was used. To predict cytomegalovirus infection status, the study brought together high-throughput TCR immunosequencing, statistical association of individual TCRs with disease status, and machine learning. A later analysis re-analyzed previously published TCR beta repertoires from hundreds of donors and added high-resolution HLA genotyping to study TCR occurrence patterns. Rather than using new phenotypic data, the later analysis identified candidate immune exposures from TCR beta sequences and from how often those sequences occurred across donors. An earlier analysis of around 580 of the donors used high-throughput TCR beta sequencing to judge whether each TCR beta V gene segment behaved as functional or pseudogenic. Donor age, sex, ethnicity and CMV serostatus were collected together with the repertoire data. In a later genetic analysis, genome-wide SNP genotypes for about three fifths of the roughly 670 donors were used, and that subset was treated as a discovery cohort. All discovery cohort repertoires had been generated on a single sequencing platform. HLA typing covered class I and class II loci at four-digit resolution. The number of donors typed differed by locus, with 629-630 for A, B, C, DRB1 and DQB1, 522 for DQA1, approximately 580 for DPA1, and 472 for DPB1. About five DR-DQ haplotypes were handled as single units for association and clustering, since linkage in the cohort was strong. On average, around 230,000 unique TCR beta nucleotide sequences were sequenced per donor among 398 genotyped donors of the cohort, with around 19% of those sequences being non-productive. The study at large found these results: Because the 87-base-pair reads could not distinguish some IMGT-functional V segments, including TRBV6-2 and TRBV6-3, those segments were excluded. Cytomegalovirus status was reported to be diagnosed by the classifier with high specificity and sensitivity in both the original and validation cohorts. An association between a missense DCLRE1C variant and V-gene and J-gene trimming of TCR beta chains was found in a later genetic analysis and replicated in an independent cohort. In a later analysis, several top co-occurrence clusters were reported to appear linked to parvovirus B19, influenza, CMV and Epstein-Barr virus. CMV serostatus was the only immune exposure information available for the cohort. While some public TCRs were present in many individuals, most TCR sequences turned up only very rarely across donors. Specific HLA alleles were associated with 15,000 to 20,000 TCR beta sequences at a false discovery rate of 0.05 in a later analysis. According to a later genetic analysis, donors in an Asian-associated ancestry cluster had fewer N-insertions in productive TCRs than the approximately 610-donor mean. A cluster of highly shared sequence variants was judged likely to represent a technical artifact of the sequencing pipeline. Compared with equally common non-associated chains, HLA-associated TCR beta chains in a later analysis were more clonally expanded and had lower generation probabilities. The earlier analysis of some 560 of the donors excluded roughly 16 rarely observed V segments, including chromosome 9 orphons, because counts were too low. A few of the identified cytomegalovirus-associated TCR beta chains were confirmed in vitro to be specific for cytomegalovirus antigens. HLA typing was unavailable for some donors at each locus, so association tests used only the typed subset. This cohort had only TCR beta chains sequenced, and the lack of alpha or paired-chain data limited which features could be detected. In an earlier analysis of fewer than 750 of the donors, most TCR beta V segments were observed in productive rearrangements about 87% or about 30% of the time, broadly matching IMGT annotations. Assigning TCR associations to individual alleles was difficult when HLA alleles, especially DR and DQ, strongly co-occurred. Correlated functional status among segregating V segments might reflect linkage disequilibrium, but an unknown experimental factor could not be ruled out. A further reported finding was that TCR beta sequences accurately predicted the HLA-A and HLA-B alleles for most subjects in the first cohort. Most CMV-associated TCR beta chains appeared to be HLA-restricted in a later analysis, and the HLA associations seemed to be driven largely by CMV exposure. A later analysis found that TCR association rates varied across HLA loci, with DRB1 alleles showing the most associated TCRs and HLA-C alleles the fewest. The study listed 150 to 200 TCR beta chains as associated with cytomegalovirus. The authors suggested that the approach could potentially be generalized to other disease states and immunological phenotypes. Sequencing depth was assumed to be roughly uniform across donors in the presence/absence analyses, though that assumption may not hold.

Library construction relied on the immunoSEQ multiplex PCR assay. For the multiplex PCR, a mixture combining 60 forward primers for TCR Vbeta segments and 13 reverse primers for TCR Jbeta segments was used. The CDR3 region of rearranged TCR beta genes was amplified from genomic DNA by a multiplex PCR assay. Amplified TCR beta libraries were sequenced as 87-base-pair reads on the Illumina HiSeq System. The paper's processing steps were these. In a later analysis, around 80 million unique TCR beta chains were counted across the approximately 640 repertoires, and some 10 million of these chains were shared by at least two donors. Raw reads were error-corrected and collapsed into unique sequences with a nearest-neighbor algorithm that merged closely related sequences to remove PCR and sequencing errors. Alignment of CDR3 sequences to IMGT reference sequences was used to assign V, D and J gene segments. Each retained sequence needed at least a six-nucleotide match to both a V gene segment and a J gene segment. Rearrangements were classified as productive when the CDR3 lacked stop codons and remained in frame with V and J, and all other rearrangements were classified as non-productive. CDR3 was defined according to IMGT convention as the region running from the second conserved V-encoded cysteine to the conserved J-encoded phenylalanine. Sequences without an unambiguous match to a single V gene segment were excluded from the earlier analysis of several hundred of the donors. An earlier analysis of 587 of the donors called V segments functional above 56.7% productive rearrangements and segregating when the between-donor standard deviation exceeded 5%. A statistical classification framework was developed to diagnose cytomegalovirus status using the catalog of TCR beta chain sequences. A later analysis assigned V and J genes by comparing TCR nucleotide sequences with IMGT/GENE-DB human TR gene sequences. In a later analysis, CDR3 sequences and most-parsimonious VDJ recombination scenarios were assigned using the TCRdist pipeline. A later analysis defined each TCR beta chain by its CDR3 amino acid sequence plus V-gene family, and excluded reads lacking a unique V-gene family. As a way to deal with suspected cross-contamination and a sequencing artifact, a later analysis dropped 450 to 600 nucleotide sequences that were highly shared and had low generation probability. In a later analysis, a clonal expansion index for each public chain was calculated from normalized within-repertoire ranks of inferred template counts. Generation probabilities in a later analysis came from a VDJ recombination model fitted to out-of-frame rearrangements, and those results were checked against IGoR. Hypergeometric tests were used in a later analysis to score TCR-TCR, TCR-HLA and TCR-CMV co-occurrence, with a repertoire-size bias correction applied to the TCR pairs. To estimate false discovery rates, a later analysis permuted the HLA or CMV assignments 20 times. In a later analysis, co-occurring TCRs were grouped using DBSCAN, with TCRdist sequence similarity added in when clustering inside HLA-allele-positive subsets. Repertoires with fewer than 30,000 or more than 120,000 public chains were left out of co-occurrence clustering, as were about five repertoires with anomalous nucleotide sharing. TCRdb retrieved this table from immuneACCESS and kept in-frame rearrangements only. Not all clones are present; in checked studies, unresolved V genes account for under half, and no reason is known for the remainder. V and J calls and clone size are as listed in that table; D and trimming were resolved from the DNA. The sample table records over 80,000 clones; about four fifths of these occur just once. The ten largest clones represent roughly 15% of the sample.

The cohort comprised 666 healthy bone marrow donors. At the time of sampling, every cohort member was nominally healthy, though immune exposures that went unrecorded were likely present. The donor was CMV seropositive and was included in the group of some 290 seropositive cohort members. A peripheral blood sample was collected from each donor, and TCR beta sequencing was performed on peripheral blood mononuclear cells. The Qiagen DNeasy Blood Extraction Kit was used to extract genomic DNA from the blood cell samples. Trimming takes 0 bases from V and 2 bases from J, and the germline ends sit 7 bases apart. The CDR3 goes from the cysteine to the phenylalanine over 14 residues. The CDR3 DNA has 42 bases and is translated from base 1. As encoded in the germline V gene, CDR1 is SGDLS while CDR2 is YYNGEE.

The sequence derives from a woman between 65 and 79 years old in good health and CMV-seropositive. The chain was built from TRBV9 and TRBJ2-3; matching of 5 bases hints at TRBD2 as the D gene. Sequencing was carried out using PBMCs. For the CDR3, the sequence is CASSVVGVTDTQYF. At the DNA level, the sequence is TGTGCCAGCAGCGTAGTCGGGGTCACAGATACGCAGTATTTT.